The entry that follows covers one T cell receptor (beta chain) sequence. Its antigen is unknown. The repertoire was sequenced with immunoSEQ multiplex PCR; TCRdb's copy has only in-frame clones and lacks some. The sample holds around 97,000 clones, 78% seen once. This CDR3 comprises 15 residues. The V and J ends lost 3 bases and 5 bases respectively, with 13 bases between them. Looked up from germline, CDR1 is MDHEN and CDR2 is SYDVKM. The sample is drawn from a study of cytotoxic CD8 clonotypes in ibrutinib-treated CLL. Turning to the study itself: Specimens for response were gathered following a median around eleven months of therapy, spanning 6 to 36.

Notes on the study in general: Samples were collected at differing times from sustained-remission and progressing patients. Clonality went up at ibrutinib response and then declined back toward baseline at progression.

V gene TRBV28 combines with J gene TRBJ2-2; D may be TRBD1 (6 bases). The specimen was PBMCs, collected after 12 months of ibrutinib treatment. This sequence was found in a human donor with chronic lymphocytic leukemia. The CDR3 bases are TGTGCCAGCAGTTTTCTCAGGGGTATGACCGGGGAGCTGTTTTTT. This sequence encodes CASSFLRGMTGELFF.